The 30 T cell receptor beta chains given below trace back to one sample, sequenced in a study of blood T cell repertoires in COVID-19. The assay was immunoSEQ multiplex PCR, and TCRdb's table has in-frame clones only and misses some. The sample contains some 78,000 clones, less than 90% of which appear only once. Material: peripheral blood. These receptors were collected from a man aged 50-60 years with acute or convalescent COVID-19.

The chain combines TRBV6-5 with TRBJ2-7; TRBD1 might be the D (6 bases). Deletions cut 8 bases from V and 4 bases from J, with 18 bases between. Germline assignment: CDR1 MNHEY and CDR2 SVGAGI. This CDR3 is 14 amino acids long. The CDR3 nucleotides are TGTGCCAGCGCGACCCCCCAGGGGTTGTACGAGCAGTACTTC. It encodes CASATPQGLYEQYF.

This rearrangement joins TRBV7-9 to TRBJ2-3; D perhaps matches TRBD2 (6 bases). Trimming pared 11 bases from V and 1 base from J, leaving 10 bases between. The germline gives CDR1 SEHNR, CDR2 FQNEAQ (reference sequence). This CDR3 spans 12 amino acids. For the CDR3, the DNA is TGTGCCTGTAGCGGTCGCACAGATACGCAGTATTTT. It encodes CACSGRTDTQYF.

The chain combines TRBV28 with TRBJ2-3; D is perhaps TRBD2 (6 bases). CDR1 and CDR2 from the germline V gene are MDHEN and SYDVKM. V was pared by 3 bases and J by 0 bases, with 19 bases between. CDR3 length: 18 amino acids. The CDR3 spells CASSLYSLGLSSTDTQYF. The CDR3 nucleotides read TGTGCCAGCAGTTTGTATTCATTGGGACTTTCTAGCACAGATACGCAGTATTTT.

This clone was found a few times. This sequence joins TRBV5-4 and TRBJ2-3; TRBD2 matches at 10 bases. CDR1 SGHNT and CDR2 YYREEE come from the germline V gene (reference sequence). The length of the CDR3 is 15 residues. J lost 5 bases, V lost 4 bases, and 7 bases had no gene match. CDR3 loop: CASSEKREGLDTQYF. Written as DNA, the CDR3 is TGTGCCAGCAGCGAGAAGCGGGAGGGCCTAGATACGCAGTATTTT.

This clone was seen just once. The junction differs from germline at one of its ends, possibly a read error. The gene calls are TRBV27 and TRBJ1-4, with 7 bases fitting TRBD1. Germline assignment: CDR1 MNHEY and CDR2 SMNVEV (reference sequence). This CDR3 spans 16 amino acids. The CDR3 spells CASSLSTGAHNEKLFF. DNA of the CDR3: TGTGCCAGCAGTCTATCCACAGGGGCCCATAATGAAAAACTGTTTTTT.

This chain joins TRBV11-2 and TRBJ1-2; the match to TRBD1 covers 8 bases. The CDR3 spans 14 residues. Per the germline V gene, CDR1 is SGHAT and CDR2 is FQNNGV. The V and J ends lost 1 base and 6 bases, in that order; junction bases with no gene match: 4. The CDR3 DNA is TGTGCCAGCAGCTTAGTGGCAGGGGGCAATGGCTACACCTTC. Protein sequence: CASSLVAGGNGYTF.

The count of this clone is one. The V and J genes are TRBV27 and TRBJ2-5; 7 bases are a match to TRBD1. The CDR3 sequence is 14 residues long. Germline V lookup: CDR1 MNHEY, CDR2 SMNVEV (reference sequence). V was clipped by 6 bases and J by 4 bases; unmatched bases: 8. CDR3 bases: TGTGCCAGCAGCCAAAGACAGGGTGGAGAGACCCAGTACTTC. It translates to CASSQRQGGETQYF.

This chain links TRBV11-2 with TRBJ2-5; D may be TRBD2 (6 bases). The CDR3 runs to 16 residues. The germline CDR1 and CDR2 sequences are SGHAT and FQNNGV. The germline V and J ends were trimmed by 5 bases and 3 bases, with 19 bases remaining between them. This CDR3 reads CASSLNLAPRKETQYF. The DNA of the CDR3 is TGTGCCAGCAGCCTAAATCTAGCGCCGCGGAAAGAGACCCAGTACTTC.

The chain is built from TRBV11-3 and TRBJ2-2, with D uncertain. Trimming pared 7 bases from V and 3 bases from J, leaving 3 bases between. The CDR3 consists of 11 residues. The germline gives CDR1 SGHNT, CDR2 YENEEA. CDR3 loop: CASTYTGELFF. As DNA, the CDR3 is TGTGCCAGCACCTACACCGGGGAGCTGTTTTTT.

V gene TRBV30 combines with J gene TRBJ2-1, with a weak D call TRBD2 (7 bases). V was shortened by 2 bases and J by 1 base, with 21 bases between the two germline ends. This CDR3 is 18 amino acids long. The germline CDR1 and CDR2 sequences are GTSNPN and SVGIG (reference sequence). Written as DNA, the CDR3 is TGTGCCTGGAGTTATCTAGCCGGGGGGCCCTTTTCCTACAATGAGCAGTTCTTC. As protein: CAWSYLAGGPFSYNEQFF.

This chain connects TRBV11-1 to TRBJ2-1, with 13 bases fitting TRBD2. Germline CDR1 reads SGHAT; CDR2 reads FQDESV (reference sequence). There are 15 residues in the CDR3. Germline trimming cut 5 bases from V and 6 bases from J; bases unmatched to any gene: 4. CDR3 residues: CASSTWTSGGNEQFF. The CDR3 nucleotides are TGTGCCAGCAGCACCTGGACTAGCGGGGGCAATGAGCAGTTCTTC.

The J gene is TRBJ1-6, the V gene TRBV30; 8 bases agree with TRBD1. J gave up 8 bases and V 0 bases, and 0 bases lay outside the gene matches. The CDR3 sequence is 13 residues long. Germline V gene sequence: CDR1 GTSNPN, CDR2 SVGIG (reference sequence). The CDR3 DNA is TGTGCCTGGAGTGTACAGGGGGATTCACCCCTCCACTTT. This translates into CAWSVQGDSPLHF.

The chain uses TRBV12-5 and TRBJ2-7, with TRBD2 as a possible D gene (6 bases). CDR1 is LGHNT and CDR2 is FRNRAP in the germline V gene. This CDR3 comprises 15 residues. The V and J ends lost 4 bases and 0 bases respectively, with 13 bases between them. The CDR3 here is CASGYRRGSSYEQYF. CDR3 DNA: TGTGCTAGTGGTTACCGTCGGGGGAGCTCCTACGAGCAGTACTTC. Together with reference TRBV12-5 and TRBJ2-7, the CDR3 gives the full variable domain: DARVTQTPRHKVTEMGQEVTMRCQPILGHNTVFWYRQTMMQGLELLAYFRNRAPLDDSGMPKDRFSAEMPDATLATLKIQPSEPRDSAVYFCASGYRRGSSYEQYFGPGTRLTVT.

The chain is built from TRBV29-1 and TRBJ2-2; 7 bases match TRBD1. The CDR3 totals 14 residues. With V trimmed by 6 bases and J by 8 bases, 12 bases remained unmatched. Germline V gene sequence: CDR1 SQVTM, CDR2 ANQGSEA. The CDR3 coding sequence is TGCAGCGTCCGAGAGGGGGCGCAATCTGGGGAGCTGTTTTTT. Protein product: CSVREGAQSGELFF.

V is TRBV10-1 and J is TRBJ1-1; D perhaps matches TRBD1 (5 bases). The V gene lost 0 bases and the J gene lost 4 bases, with 6 bases spanning the gap. Per the germline V gene, CDR1 is WNHNN and CDR2 is SYGVQD (reference sequence). The CDR3 has 13 amino acids. CDR3 sequence reads: CASSESGGTEAFF. CDR3 nucleotides: TGCGCCAGCAGTGAGTCGGGGGGCACTGAAGCTTTCTTT.

The chain employs TRBV9 and TRBJ1-5; weak D call: TRBD1 (5 bases). Germline V lookup: CDR1 SGDLS, CDR2 YYNGEE. Trimming took off 7 bases at V and 5 bases at J, with 10 bases between the two ends. The CDR3 is 12 residues long. For the CDR3, the DNA is TGTGCCAGCGGGAGGGGCGATCAGCCCCAGCATTTT. It codes for CASGRGDQPQHF.

The chain is built from TRBV2 and TRBJ2-5; 9 bases align to TRBD1. The CDR3 is made up of 16 amino acids. V lost 4 bases, J lost 5 bases, and 11 bases stayed unmatched. Germline V gene sequence: CDR1 SNHLY, CDR2 FYNNEI. The CDR3 DNA sequence: TGTGCCAGCAGTGTATCAGGAACAGGGGGCGAGGAGACCCAGTACTTC. Its protein product is CASSVSGTGGEETQYF.

The DNA for the CDR3 is TGTGCCAGCAGCGTTAGGGGCACCGGGGAGCTGTTTTTT. Amino acids: CASSVRGTGELFF. This rearrangement joins TRBV7-8 to TRBJ2-2; perhaps TRBD1 as D (5 bases). V gave up 5 bases and J gave up 4 bases, with 8 bases separating them. The germline gives CDR1 SGHVS, CDR2 FQNEAQ. The CDR3 is 13 amino acids.

The table lists this clone with a few counts. The chain uses TRBV28 and TRBJ1-1; a weak D match, TRBD1 (5 bases). Germline V gene data show CDR1 as MDHEN and CDR2 as SYDVKM. The CDR3 loop spans 15 amino acids. Trimming stripped 3 bases from V and 4 bases from J, with 15 bases between. The CDR3, as DNA: TGTGCCAGCAGTTTGGGGGTGGGAGGGAGCACTGAAGCTTTCTTT. Translated, it gives CASSLGVGGSTEAFF.

The V call is TRBV5-1, the J call TRBJ2-5, with 11 bases identical to TRBD1. Germline V CDR1 and CDR2: SGHRS, YFSETQ. The CDR3 is 15 amino acids. Trimming removed 6 bases from V and 5 bases from J; junction bases left unmatched: 9. In DNA, the CDR3 is TGCGCCAGCACCAAGGACAGGGGGCTTTCGGAGACCCAGTACTTC. Translation gives CASTKDRGLSETQYF.

The J gene is TRBJ1-2, the V gene TRBV25-1; 11 bases match TRBD1. The junction had 3 bases not matched to a gene; V was cut back by 4 bases and J by 2 bases. This CDR3 comprises 15 residues. Germline values: CDR1 MGHDK, CDR2 SYGVNS. CDR3 loop: CASSGRTGGNYGYTF. In DNA form, the CDR3 reads TGTGCCAGCAGTGGCAGGACAGGGGGCAACTATGGCTACACCTTC.

This chain connects TRBV5-1 to TRBJ2-1; D is unclear. V dropped 2 bases and J dropped 2 bases, with 8 bases sitting between them. Germline loops: CDR1 SGHRS, CDR2 YFSETQ. The CDR3 totals 14 residues. The CDR3 DNA is TGCGCCAGCAGCTTTGCGGAAACCTACAATGAGCAGTTCTTC. Protein sequence: CASSFAETYNEQFF.

J is TRBJ2-1 and V is TRBV7-2; D possibly corresponds to TRBD2 (6 bases). Trimming removed 4 bases at V and 7 bases at J, with 14 bases between. The CDR3 has 14 residues. CDR1 SGHTA and CDR2 FQGNSA come from the germline V gene. The DNA of the CDR3 is TGTGCCAGCAGCTCTTCGACTAGTTCGAATGAGCAGTTCTTC. Translating gives CASSSSTSSNEQFF.

The chain combines TRBV28 with TRBJ2-5; perhaps TRBD2 as D (5 bases). Trimming shortened V by 2 bases and J by 5 bases, and 6 bases separated the two germline ends. Looked up from germline, CDR1 is MDHEN and CDR2 is SYDVKM. The CDR3 runs to 12 residues. The CDR3 loop reads CASSLREETQYF. CDR3 DNA sequence: TGTGCCAGCAGTTTAAGGGAGGAGACCCAGTACTTC.

This clone was counted only a few times. The chain is built from TRBV5-1 and TRBJ2-2; no clear D gene. Germline V gene data show CDR1 as SGHRS and CDR2 as YFSETQ. The CDR3 consists of 13 residues. V lost 7 bases to trimming and J lost 0 bases, with 7 bases between them. CDR3 region: CASGETNTGELFF. The CDR3 DNA reads TGCGCCAGCGGAGAGACGAACACCGGGGAGCTGTTTTTT. Combining the CDR3 with reference TRBV5-1 and TRBJ2-2 gives the whole variable domain KAGVTQTPRYLIKTRGQQVTLSCSPISGHRSVSWYQQTPGQGLQFLFEYFSETQRNKGNFPGRFSGRQFSNSRSEMNVSTLELGDSALYLCASGETNTGELFFGEGSRLTVL.

This clone was detected only a few times. The rearrangement links TRBV29-1 to TRBJ1-2, with D tentatively TRBD1 (6 bases). From germline, CDR1 is SQVTM and CDR2 ANQGSEA. This CDR3 is 11 amino acids long. Trimming cost V 0 bases and J 11 bases, with 10 bases left between them. The CDR3 DNA reads as TGCAGCGTTGAAGATAACAGGGTTTACACCTTC. Its translation is CSVEDNRVYTF.

The J gene is TRBJ2-7, the V gene TRBV9, with D perhaps matching TRBD1 (6 bases). The CDR3 runs 15 residues. Germline CDR1 SGDLS, CDR2 YYNGEE. Trimming removed 2 bases from V and 4 bases from J, with 16 bases in between. CDR3 protein: CASSVGAGQTYEQYF. The DNA for the CDR3 is TGTGCCAGCAGCGTCGGTGCAGGACAGACATACGAGCAGTACTTC.

The chain has TRBV5-1 and TRBJ2-1; the match to TRBD2 covers 10 bases. The CDR3 length is 17 residues. The V segment lost 4 bases and the J segment 7 bases; nucleotides outside the gene matches: 14. The V gene's germline CDR1 is SGHRS and CDR2 YFSETQ. The CDR3 nucleotides read TGCGCCAGCAGCCGGTCCGGGAGCGGGGGGGCATTGAATGAGCAGTTCTTC. Translating it yields CASSRSGSGGALNEQFF.

The chain joins TRBV27 to TRBJ1-5; D is uncertain. There are 15 residues in the CDR3. The V gene's germline CDR1 is MNHEY and CDR2 SMNVEV (reference sequence). The V and J ends lost 2 bases and 6 bases respectively, with 14 bases between them. Here the CDR3 reads CASSLKGGKSQPQHF. CDR3 DNA: TGTGCCAGCAGTTTAAAGGGAGGGAAGAGTCAGCCCCAGCATTTT.

This clone is medium-sized in the sample. This chain joins TRBV10-3 and TRBJ1-3, with TRBD1 matching over 7 bases. Trimming removed 7 bases from V and 4 bases from J; junction bases left unmatched: 4. This CDR3 has 13 residues. CDR1 and CDR2 from the germline V gene are ENHRY and SYGVKD. For the CDR3, the DNA is TGTGCCATCAAGGGGGCAGGGGGAAACACCATATATTTT. As protein: CAIKGAGGNTIYF.